This TCR beta chain is from a study of blood T cell repertoires in COVID-19. Whole-study context: From the United States, Italy and Spain came samples of acute and convalescent COVID-19. Sources were T cells, B-cell-depleted T cells, or PBMCs; the material itself was cDNA or gDNA.

Per the original methods: The authors estimated nucleated cell counts from reference gene primer amplification. Clones were sequenced by immunoSEQ multiplex PCR, and TCRdb holds only the in-frame ones, with some missing. The V and J calls and clone size are taken from that table; D and trimming were inferred from the DNA. The table lists 370,000 or so clones, approximately 80% of them singletons. This receptor was identified in a human donor with acute or convalescent COVID-19. The donor label of this sample is uncertain. The sample consisted of peripheral blood.

The chain's CDR3 is CASSPPHTDTQYF. The CDR3 DNA sequence: TGTGCCAGCAGCCCACCACACACAGATACGCAGTATTTT. This chain connects TRBV11-3 to TRBJ2-3, with D unresolved. Between the trimmed V and J ends, which lost 5 bases and 2 bases, there was a span of 8 bases. The V gene's germline CDR1 is SGHNT and CDR2 YENEEA. The CDR3 is 13 amino acids.